Below are 21 T cell receptor beta chains sequenced from a single sample in a study of blood T cell repertoires in COVID-19. Profiled with immunoSEQ multiplex PCR; TCRdb holds only in-frame clones, not every one. The sample lists about 280,000 clones, over 75% seen once, with about 14% in the top ten. The sequenced material came from peripheral blood. The source is a human donor in a cohort sampled during active COVID-19.

The genes are TRBV13 and TRBJ2-7; 8 bases align to TRBD2. The CDR3 consists of 14 residues. Germline CDR1 and CDR2: PRHDT and FYEKMQ (reference sequence). Trimming took 6 bases from V and 0 from J; bases not matched to a gene: 4. As DNA, the CDR3 is TGTGCCAGCAGTTCCGGGACTAGCTCCTACGAGCAGTACTTC. Its translation: CASSSGTSSYEQYF.

The rearrangement joins TRBV18 to TRBJ2-7, with a possible D match to TRBD1 (6 bases). The CDR3 is 15 residues long. CDR1 and CDR2 from the germline V gene are KGHSH and LQKENI. V gave up 3 bases and J gave up 4 bases, with 16 bases separating them. The CDR3: CASSPSRGESYEQYF. In nucleotides, the CDR3 is TGTGCCAGCTCACCGTCCAGGGGAGAATCGTACGAGCAGTACTTC. The whole variable domain, remainder taken from reference TRBV18 and TRBJ2-7, is NAGVMQNPRHLVRRRGQEARLRCSPMKGHSHVYWYRQLPEEGLKFMVYLQKENIIDESGMPKERFSAEFPKEGPSILRIQQVVRGDSAAYFCASSPSRGESYEQYFGPGTRLTVT.

The V and J genes are TRBV5-1 and TRBJ2-1; maybe TRBD2 (5 bases). V was shortened by 4 bases and J by 5 bases, with 13 bases between the two germline ends. This CDR3 has 14 amino acids. CDR1 is SGHRS, CDR2 YFSETQ, per germline. DNA for the CDR3: TGCGCCAGCAGCGCCACGGACTTCAACAATGAGCAGTTCTTC. Amino acid sequence: CASSATDFNNEQFF.

This rearrangement joins TRBV7-2 to TRBJ1-2; tentative D call: TRBD1 (6 bases). This CDR3 has 14 amino acids. Germline-derived CDR1 and CDR2 are SGHTA and FQGNSA. Between the trimmed V and J ends, which lost 5 bases and 7 bases, there was a span of 17 bases. The CDR3 bases are TGTGCCAGCAGCGCAGTGGCAGGGGCAAGTGGCTACACCTTC. Protein: CASSAVAGASGYTF. Based on the CDR3 plus reference TRBV7-2 and TRBJ1-2, the full variable domain is GAGVSQSPSNKVTEKGKDVELRCDPISGHTALYWYRQSLGQGLEFLIYFQGNSAPDKSGLPSDRFSAERTGGSVSTLTIQRTQQEDSAVYLCASSAVAGASGYTFGSGTRLTVV.

This CDR3 is CASSYGRGGELFF. In DNA, the CDR3 is TGTGCCAGCAGTTACGGGCGTGGCGGGGAGCTGTTTTTT. The chain links TRBV6-5 to TRBJ2-2; D not resolved. Germline CDR1 and CDR2: MNHEY and SVGAGI. With 2 bases removed from V and 7 bases from J, the gap between germline ends came to 8 bases. The length of the CDR3 is 13 residues.

The rearrangement links TRBV6-5 to TRBJ2-1, with D maybe TRBD2 (5 bases). The germline V gene encodes CDR1 MNHEY and CDR2 SVGAGI. Trimming took 6 bases from V and 0 from J, leaving 12 bases between them. This CDR3 has 15 amino acids. The CDR3 nucleotides are TGTGCCAGCAGCCTCCTAGCCGGCTCCTACAATGAGCAGTTCTTC. This encodes CASSLLAGSYNEQFF.

This clone appeared once. The V gene is TRBV3-1 (or the pseudogene TRBV3-2), the J gene TRBJ2-6; 8 positions match TRBD2. V was pared by 6 bases and J by 6 bases, with 16 bases of the junction left unmatched. The CDR3 has 18 amino acids. Germline loops: CDR1 LGHDT, CDR2 YNNKEL (reference sequence). The CDR3, as DNA: TGTGCCAGCAGTCATGTTCGCCCCGGGACTAGTATGGCCAACGTCCTGACTTTC. Translated, it gives CASSHVRPGTSMANVLTF.

Only a few counts were recorded for this clone. Here the CDR3 reads CATSDSRTVNEQFF. The DNA for the CDR3 is TGTGCCACCAGTGATTCACGGACAGTCAATGAGCAGTTCTTC. The chain couples TRBV24-1 to TRBJ2-1, with D perhaps matching TRBD1 (6 bases). This CDR3 region has 14 residues. Germline values: CDR1 KGHDR, CDR2 SFDVKD. V lost 2 bases and J 6 bases, leaving 10 bases between the germline ends.

This chain uses TRBV5-1 with TRBJ2-4; D may be TRBD1 (5 bases). Trimming removed 2 bases from V and 3 bases from J, with 12 bases in between. Germline loops: CDR1 SGHRS, CDR2 YFSETQ. The CDR3 has 15 residues. CDR3 coding DNA: TGCGCCAGCAGCTTCAGAAGGGGTGACAAAAACATTCAGTACTTC. Amino acid sequence: CASSFRRGDKNIQYF.

This chain uses TRBV19 with TRBJ1-1; D might be TRBD1 (6 bases). CDR1 is LNHDA and CDR2 is SQIVND in the germline V gene (reference sequence). V gave up 9 bases and J gave up 2 bases, with 19 bases separating them. The CDR3 is made up of 15 amino acids. The CDR3 here is CASQPDRRLNTEAFF. The CDR3 bases are TGTGCCAGCCAGCCGGACAGAAGGCTTAACACTGAAGCTTTCTTT.

The chain couples TRBV14 to TRBJ2-3; 14 nucleotides match TRBD2. This CDR3 is built from 13 residues. The ends lost 6 bases at V and 10 bases at J; junction bases unmatched: 3. The germline CDR1 and CDR2 sequences are SGHDN and FVKESK. CDR3 in DNA: TGTGCCAGCAGGGGGACTAGCGGGAGTGCGCAGTATTTT. Translation: CASRGTSGSAQYF.

Of note for this clone: Other nucleotide sequences from this sample produce the same CDR3. The chain combines TRBV15 with TRBJ2-5; 7 bases match TRBD2. There are 15 residues in the CDR3. The J segment lost 1 base and the V segment lost 0 bases, leaving 2 bases of the junction unmatched. Germline CDR1 is LNHNV and CDR2 is YYDKDF (reference sequence). CDR3 loop: CATSRDPSGQETQYF. The CDR3 bases are TGTGCCACCAGCAGAGATCCTAGCGGCCAAGAGACCCAGTACTTC.

V and J are TRBV18 and TRBJ1-1, with D maybe TRBD1 (5 bases). This CDR3 is built from 12 residues. Germline assignment: CDR1 KGHSH and CDR2 LQKENI. V was pared by 3 bases and J by 8 bases, with 10 bases between. The CDR3, as DNA: TGTGCCAGCTCACCGGGCAGGGTCGAAGCTTTCTTT. As protein: CASSPGRVEAFF.

J is TRBJ1-3 and V is TRBV18, with TRBD1 matching over 12 bases. Germline V gives CDR1 KGHSH, CDR2 LQKENI. This CDR3 contains 18 residues. Losses at the gene ends were 3 bases for V and 2 bases for J; bases not matched to a gene: 8. The CDR3 reads CASSPTAGTGGTGNTIYF. The CDR3 DNA is TGTGCCAGCTCACCTACCGCCGGGACAGGGGGCACTGGAAACACCATATATTTT.

The rearrangement joins TRBV18 to TRBJ2-5, with D possibly TRBD1 on 6 matching bases. Trimming removed 3 bases at V and 4 bases at J, with 12 bases between. The CDR3 has 14 residues. Looked up from germline, CDR1 is KGHSH and CDR2 is LQKENI. CDR3 DNA: TGTGCCAGCTCACCGGGCCTAGGGGGAGAGACCCAGTACTTC. Translation gives CASSPGLGGETQYF.

V usage is TRBV7-9 and J usage is TRBJ2-5, with D possibly being TRBD1 (8 bases). This CDR3 is 16 amino acids long. V lost 5 bases and J lost 3, with 19 bases in between. In germline, CDR1 is SEHNR, CDR2 FQNEAQ (reference sequence). The DNA of the CDR3 is TGTGCCAGCAGCGGCATAGACAGGGGAGGGGAAGAGACCCAGTACTTC. Encoded protein: CASSGIDRGGEETQYF.

The CDR3 DNA is TGTGCCAGCAGCTCCGGACTAGCGGGAGAAAAGACCCAGTACTTC. Amino acids: CASSSGLAGEKTQYF. This chain joins TRBV5-4 and TRBJ2-5, with 13 bases fitting TRBD2. The germline V gene encodes CDR1 SGHNT and CDR2 YYREEE (reference sequence). Trimming removed 3 bases from V and 6 bases from J; junction bases left unmatched: 5. This CDR3 comprises 15 residues. Full variable domain (remainder filled in from reference TRBV5-4 and TRBJ2-5): ETGVTQSPTHLIKTRGQQVTLRCSSQSGHNTVSWYQQALGQGPQFIFQYYREEENGRGNFPPRFSGLQFPNYSSELNVNALELDDSALYLCASSSGLAGEKTQYFGPGTRLLVL.

The chain uses TRBV11-2 and TRBJ2-7; D perhaps matches TRBD2 (5 bases). Between the trimmed V and J ends, which lost 6 bases and 7 bases, there was a span of 19 bases. Germline V lookup: CDR1 SGHAT, CDR2 FQNNGV. The CDR3 covers 14 residues. As DNA, the CDR3 is TGTGCCAGCAGTTTCGAGAGGGTTACCCCGGAGCAGTACTTC. This encodes CASSFERVTPEQYF.

The chain is built from TRBV14 and TRBJ1-1; D is undetermined. V was clipped by 3 bases and J by 1 base, with 9 bases between them. This CDR3 spans 14 amino acids. Germline CDR1 reads SGHDN; CDR2 reads FVKESK. The CDR3 nucleotides are TGTGCCAGCAGCCAGCCCCACAGGAACACTGAAGCTTTCTTT. It codes for CASSQPHRNTEAFF.

V usage is TRBV20-1 and J usage is TRBJ1-1; 8 nucleotides match TRBD1. This CDR3 has 11 residues. Germline V CDR1 and CDR2: DFQATT, SNEGSKA (reference sequence). CDR3 region: CSGAGDREAFF. In DNA form, the CDR3 reads TGCAGCGGGGCAGGGGACAGGGAAGCTTTCTTT.

The chain joins TRBV7-9 to TRBJ2-3; D not certain. The V and J ends lost 8 bases and 5 bases respectively, with 5 bases between them. The CDR3 sequence is 10 residues long. Germline V gene sequence: CDR1 SEHNR, CDR2 FQNEAQ (reference sequence). CDR3 nucleotides: TGTGCCAGCGGAGAAGATACGCAGTATTTT. Encoded protein: CASGEDTQYF.